These 14 T cell receptor beta chains came from one sample sequenced in a study of breast tumors, draining lymph nodes, adjacent tissues. Samples came from axillary lymph nodes draining the breast cancer. In TCRdb, the multiplex PCR reads were re-called with MiXCR into one record per CDR3 protein. Of approximately 230,000 distinct CDR3 sequences listed, 30% to 35% were seen once; the top ten hold 3% to 4.5%. Sequenced: axillary lymph node tissue. The receptor set was obtained from a female donor with breast cancer. Some clones in this sample may be carry-over from other donors' samples.

This rearrangement joins TRBV24-1 to TRBJ2-7, with 10 bases matching TRBD2. The CDR3 consists of 16 residues. With 2 bases clipped from V and 6 bases from J, the junction kept 9 bases outside the gene matches. CDR1 is KGHDR, CDR2 SFDVKD, per germline. This CDR3 reads CATSDSSSGSDVEQYF. The DNA of the CDR3 is TGTGCCACCAGTGATTCCTCTAGCGGGAGCGATGTCGAGCAGTACTTC.

This clonotype was observed many times. The genes are TRBV5-1 and TRBJ2-3; TRBD1 is a possible D gene (6 bases). V lost 2 bases to trimming and J lost 3 bases, with 16 bases between them. This CDR3 has 16 amino acids. Germline V gene lookup returns CDR1 SGHRS and CDR2 YFSETQ. CDR3 protein: CASSFTPGDKTDTQYF. The CDR3 DNA reads as TGCGCCAGCAGCTTTACGCCCGGGGACAAGACAGATACGCAGTATTTT.

The genes are TRBV2 and TRBJ2-1; the match to TRBD2 covers 9 bases. The germline gives CDR1 SNHLY, CDR2 FYNNEI. J lost 12 bases, V lost 5 bases, and 20 bases had no gene match. The CDR3 extends over 17 amino acids. The CDR3 spells CASSKRVAGVGADTQFF. The CDR3 nucleotides are TGTGCCAGCAGTAAGAGGGTAGCGGGAGTAGGAGCAGATACGCAGTTCTTC.

V is TRBV12-3 or TRBV12-4 and J is TRBJ2-5, with D perhaps TRBD2 (6 bases). Trimming shortened V by 3 bases and J by 9 bases, and 14 bases separated the two germline ends. This CDR3 is built from 13 residues. The CDR3 loop is CASSFTGRQPQYF. The CDR3 DNA reads TGTGCCAGCAGTTTCACTGGGAGGCAGCCCCAGTACTTC.

This chain joins TRBV6-1 and TRBJ2-3; 9 nucleotides align to TRBD1. The CDR3 extends over 15 amino acids. Germline V gene data show CDR1 as MNHNS and CDR2 as SASEGT. Trimming cost V 5 bases and J 2 bases; bases outside gene matches: 5. CDR3 protein: CASSPGTGLTDTQYF. CDR3 sequence (DNA): TGTGCCAGCAGTCCCGGGACAGGGCTCACAGATACGCAGTATTTT.

This chain joins TRBV9 and TRBJ2-5, with D perhaps matching TRBD1 (6 bases). Germline V lookup: CDR1 SGDLS, CDR2 YYNGEE. Trimming removed 0 bases at V and 3 bases at J, with 21 bases between. The CDR3 length is 18 residues. The CDR3, as DNA: TGTGCCAGCAGCGTAGGTTCGGACCGGGGACAAAAAAAAGAGACCCAGTACTTC. Residues: CASSVGSDRGQKKETQYF.

In its sample, this clonotype was seen many times. The chain uses TRBV24-1 and TRBJ2-7; 10 positions agree with TRBD2. CDR3 length: 16 residues. Trimming cost V 5 bases and J 3 bases; bases outside gene matches: 9. Germline CDR1 KGHDR, CDR2 SFDVKD. The CDR3 loop reads CATSGLKLAGNYEQYF. The CDR3 nucleotides are TGTGCCACCAGTGGTCTAAAACTAGCGGGGAACTACGAGCAGTACTTC.

This clonotype was seen at least ten times. CDR3 amino acids: CSARTRTGANYNEQFF. In nucleotides, the CDR3 is TGCAGTGCTAGAACACGGACAGGGGCAAACTACAATGAGCAGTTCTTC. The V gene is TRBV20-1, the J gene TRBJ2-1, with 9 nucleotides matching TRBD1. The CDR3 loop spans 16 amino acids. V lost 2 bases, J lost 3 bases, and 8 bases stayed unmatched. Looked up from germline, CDR1 is DFQATT and CDR2 is SNEGSKA (reference sequence).

On this clonotype: Just one base apart from a much larger clone, this may be a read error. This chain links TRBV6-1 with TRBJ2-7; no firm D call. The CDR3 has 13 amino acids. Between the trimmed V and J ends, which lost 2 bases and 0 bases, there was a span of 5 bases. Germline V CDR1 and CDR2: MNHNS, SASEGT. The CDR3, as DNA: TGTGCCAGCAGTGAACGGAGCTCCTACGAGCAGTACTTC. Translation: CASSERSSYEQYF.

The rearrangement links TRBV27 to TRBJ1-2; TRBD1 agrees at 8 bases. This CDR3 is 15 amino acids long. After removal of 2 bases from V and 3 bases from J, the junction contained 5 bases not matched to a gene. In germline, CDR1 is MNHEY, CDR2 SMNVEV (reference sequence). The CDR3 DNA follows: TGTGCCAGCAGTTTACAGGGGGCGCGGGACTATGGCTACACCTTC. Its translation: CASSLQGARDYGYTF.

Many counts were recorded for this clonotype. This chain uses TRBV4-2 with TRBJ2-7; no definite D call. CDR1 and CDR2 (germline): LGHNA, YNFKEQ. CDR3 size: 15 residues. The ends were cut back, 0 bases at V and 2 bases at J, with 11 bases in the middle. DNA for the CDR3: TGTGCCAGCAGCCAAGAGAGGACGGTCACCTACGAGCAGTACTTC. The encoded protein is CASSQERTVTYEQYF.

The J gene is TRBJ2-1, the V gene TRBV20-1, with 7 bases lining up with TRBD2. Germline CDR1 is DFQATT and CDR2 is SNEGSKA (reference sequence). Trimming at V came to 3 bases and at J to 12 bases, leaving 17 bases not matched to a gene. CDR3 length equals 15 residues. CDR3 region: CSARGPSGPTDTQFF. The CDR3 nucleotides read TGCAGTGCTAGGGGACCTAGCGGACCCACAGATACGCAGTTCTTC.

V usage is TRBV6-1 and J usage is TRBJ2-1, with D possibly being TRBD1 or TRBD2 (5 bases each). This CDR3 contains 14 residues. Trimming left V 5 bases short and J 8 bases short, with 16 bases between. The V gene's germline CDR1 is MNHNS and CDR2 SASEGT. In nucleotides, the CDR3 is TGTGCCAGCAGTAGAACCGGGACCCAGGATGAGCAGTTCTTC. It translates to CASSRTGTQDEQFF.

The chain recombines TRBV29-1 with TRBJ1-6; D is possibly TRBD1 (5 bases). Trimming pared 4 bases from V and 2 bases from J, leaving 15 bases between. This CDR3 region has 16 residues. CDR1 is SQVTM, CDR2 ANQGSEA, per germline. CDR3: CSVGGSQAPYNSPLHF. CDR3 nucleotide sequence: TGCAGCGTTGGGGGATCACAGGCACCCTATAATTCACCCCTCCACTTT.